This passage covers 31 T cell receptor beta chains from one sample sequenced in a study of CD8+ T cells in alopecia areata. Stated treatment: oral pan-JAK inhibitor, 5-10 mg twice daily. The sequencing template was cDNA reverse transcribed from extracted RNA. This table comes from immunoSEQ multiplex PCR, and its TCRdb copy is limited to in-frame clones, with some not included. The table lists 110,000 to 150,000 clones, roughly 50% of them singletons. Sequences were derived from CD8+ T cells sorted from blood, sampled at week 4, from a patient treated with tofacitinib. All receptors come from a human donor with alopecia areata.

This chain connects TRBV7-8 to TRBJ2-6; D perhaps matches TRBD1 (5 bases). Germline V gene data show CDR1 as SGHVS and CDR2 as FQNEAQ. The CDR3 is 17 amino acids. V was clipped by 3 bases and J by 2 bases, with 14 bases between them. Written as DNA, the CDR3 is TGTGCCAGCAGCTTGCATTCAGGGAAGGCTGGGGCCAACGTCCTGACTTTC. It is translated as CASSLHSGKAGANVLTF.

The rearrangement uses TRBV27 and TRBJ2-4, with D hard to call. Trimming shortened V by 3 bases and J by 15 bases, and 18 bases separated the two germline ends. This CDR3 has 13 amino acids. Germline V gene sequence: CDR1 MNHEY, CDR2 SMNVEV (reference sequence). This CDR3 reads CASSLSGSPIRYF. The DNA of the CDR3 is TGTGCCAGCAGTTTGTCAGGTTCCCCCATTAGGTACTTC.

The chain is built from TRBV6-5 and TRBJ2-7, with 12 positions matching TRBD2. The CDR3 runs to 14 residues. The V segment lost 0 bases and the J segment 6 bases; nucleotides outside the gene matches: 0. Germline CDR1 reads MNHEY; CDR2 reads SVGAGI. The CDR3 here is CASSYSTSGGEQYF. In DNA, the CDR3 is TGTGCCAGCAGTTACTCGACTAGCGGGGGCGAGCAGTACTTC.

Regarding this clone: In the same sample, other DNA sequences code for this CDR3. The chain has TRBV5-6 and TRBJ2-7; tentatively, D is TRBD1 (6 bases). The germline V gene encodes CDR1 SGHDT and CDR2 YYEEEE. The CDR3 length is 13 residues. V was cut by 4 bases and J by 3 bases, with 11 bases left in between. The CDR3 protein is CASSPGQFYEQYF. DNA for the CDR3: TGTGCCAGCAGCCCCGGACAGTTCTACGAGCAGTACTTC. Together with reference TRBV5-6 and TRBJ2-7, the CDR3 gives the full variable domain: DAGVTQSPTHLIKTRGQQVTLRCSPKSGHDTVSWYQQALGQGPQFIFQYYEEEERQRGNFPDRFSGHQFPNYSSELNVNALLLGDSALYLCASSPGQFYEQYFGPGTRLTVT.

J is TRBJ1-5 and V is TRBV27; the D is unclear. Germline V CDR1 and CDR2: MNHEY, SMNVEV (reference sequence). The V gene lost 8 bases and the J gene lost 2 bases, with 16 bases spanning the gap. This CDR3 region has 15 residues. The CDR3 is CASGPPGYGNQPQHF. DNA of the CDR3: TGTGCCAGCGGTCCCCCGGGATATGGCAATCAGCCCCAGCATTTT.

The chain is built from TRBV5-1 and TRBJ1-1, with D possibly being TRBD1 (6 bases). The CDR3 runs 13 residues. V was shortened by 7 bases and J by 4 bases, with 14 bases between the two germline ends. CDR1 and CDR2 from the germline V gene are SGHRS and YFSETQ. CDR3 residues: CASSYRVGTEAFF. The CDR3 DNA follows: TGCGCCAGCTCTTACAGGGTTGGCACTGAAGCTTTCTTT.

V usage is TRBV7-2 and J usage is TRBJ1-5, with D hard to call. V dropped 6 bases and J dropped 2 bases, with 14 bases sitting between them. The V gene's germline CDR1 is SGHTA and CDR2 FQGNSA. This CDR3 region has 15 residues. The CDR3 region is CASSVEGMGNQPQHF. The CDR3 region has the DNA TGTGCCAGCAGTGTCGAAGGGATGGGCAATCAGCCCCAGCATTTT.

This clone was recorded a few times. The chain carries TRBV23-1 and TRBJ2-1, with a weak D call TRBD1 (7 bases). TRBV23-1 is identified as an open reading frame with a role that is uncertain. V lost 7 bases to trimming and J lost 6 bases, with 22 bases between them. The CDR3 has 16 residues. In DNA form, the CDR3 reads TGCGCCAGCATCTCAATCGGGAGACAGGGTTCCAATGAGCAGTTCTTC. It is translated as CASISIGRQGSNEQFF.

The V call is TRBV6-5, the J call TRBJ1-1; D is perhaps TRBD1 (5 bases). Germline CDR1 MNHEY, CDR2 SVGAGI. V shed 0 bases and J shed 0 bases, with 11 bases lying between them. The CDR3 is made up of 16 amino acids. The chain's CDR3 is CASSYSTGWVNTEAFF. The DNA for the CDR3 is TGTGCCAGCAGTTACTCAACAGGCTGGGTGAACACTGAAGCTTTCTTT.

This clone occurred a few times. The chain couples TRBV23-1 to TRBJ1-4; no definite D call. TRBV23-1 is an ORF for which the function is uncertain. Deletions cut 4 bases from V and 7 bases from J, with 16 bases between. This CDR3 region has 15 residues. CDR3 sequence: CASSLLAVIGEKLFF. The DNA of the CDR3 is TGCGCCAGCAGTCTTCTAGCTGTGATTGGTGAAAAACTGTTTTTT.

CDR3 nucleotides: TGTGCCAGCAGTTTGGGGGGGGCCCAAGGCCTCCACTTT. Amino acids: CASSLGGAQGLHF. The chain is built from TRBV27 and TRBJ1-6; D is perhaps TRBD1 (6 bases). V shed 3 bases and J shed 15 bases, with 15 bases lying between them. CDR3 length: 13 amino acids. The germline V gene has CDR1 MNHEY and CDR2 SMNVEV (reference sequence).

This rearrangement joins TRBV18 to TRBJ1-4; D is possibly TRBD1 (6 bases). CDR3 length: 14 amino acids. Trimming removed 3 bases from V and 6 bases from J, with 11 bases in between. In germline, CDR1 is KGHSH, CDR2 LQKENI. CDR3 coding DNA: TGTGCCAGCTCACCGAGGCAGGGGCATGAAAAACTGTTTTTT. Protein: CASSPRQGHEKLFF.

The chain recombines TRBV7-9 with TRBJ1-6; D is unclear. CDR1 and CDR2 from the germline V gene are SEHNR and FQNEAQ (reference sequence). The CDR3 spans 12 residues. V was shortened by 1 base and J by 11 bases, with 6 bases between the two germline ends. The CDR3 is CASSLGEAPLHF. The CDR3 DNA sequence: TGTGCCAGCAGCTTAGGTGAGGCACCCCTCCACTTT.

The rearrangement joins TRBV13 to TRBJ2-2; 8 bases agree with TRBD1. Germline trimming cut 3 bases from V and 7 bases from J; bases unmatched to any gene: 10. This CDR3 contains 16 residues. From germline, CDR1 is PRHDT and CDR2 FYEKMQ (reference sequence). The CDR3 loop reads CASSFDGTGLLGELFF. CDR3 DNA: TGTGCCAGCAGCTTCGACGGGACAGGCCTTCTCGGGGAGCTGTTTTTT.

This clone showed up just a few times. This chain joins TRBV4-1 and TRBJ2-1; no firm D call. Trimming cost V 0 bases and J 15 bases, with 15 bases left between them. The CDR3 has 13 amino acids. Germline CDR1 and CDR2: MGHRA and YSYEKL. CDR3 sequence reads: CASSQESVQDRFF. CDR3 nucleotides: TGCGCCAGCAGCCAAGAGTCGGTGCAGGACCGGTTCTTC.

The J gene is TRBJ1-5, the V gene TRBV27, with 8 bases aligning to TRBD1. This CDR3 has 14 amino acids. Germline V gene sequence: CDR1 MNHEY, CDR2 SMNVEV (reference sequence). The V and J ends lost 6 bases and 5 bases, in that order; junction bases with no gene match: 6. CDR3 DNA: TGTGCCAGCAGCCGACAGGGGTTGGATCAGCCCCAGCATTTT. It specifies CASSRQGLDQPQHF.

Worth noting for this clone: Distinct nucleotide sequences in the sample also encode this CDR3. This sequence joins TRBV30 and TRBJ2-7; D remains unclear. Trimming took off 1 base at V and 3 bases at J, with 4 bases between the two ends. This CDR3 region has 11 residues. CDR1 is GTSNPN and CDR2 is SVGIG in the germline V gene (reference sequence). The CDR3 loop is CAWSDGYEQYF. The CDR3 coding sequence is TGTGCCTGGAGTGACGGCTACGAGCAGTACTTC.

CDR3 sequence: CASSLEVRVANYGYTF. The CDR3 DNA reads TGTGCCAGCAGCTTAGAGGTCCGGGTGGCTAACTATGGCTACACCTTC. V is TRBV7-9 and J is TRBJ1-2; D gene unclear. This CDR3 is built from 16 residues. The V gene's germline CDR1 is SEHNR and CDR2 FQNEAQ (reference sequence). The ends were cut back, 1 base at V and 0 bases at J, with 12 bases in the middle.

V is TRBV27 and J is TRBJ1-2, with D uncertain. The CDR3 spans 14 residues. CDR1 MNHEY and CDR2 SMNVEV come from the germline V gene (reference sequence). V shed 0 bases and J shed 6 bases, with 11 bases lying between them. CDR3 DNA sequence: TGTGCCAGCAGTTTATCGAAGGGAAGGCATGGCTACACCTTC. Protein: CASSLSKGRHGYTF.

This chain connects TRBV27 to TRBJ2-5; 7 bases are a match to TRBD1. V trimming: 6 bases; J trimming: 4 bases; junction bases outside the gene matches: 8. The germline V gene encodes CDR1 MNHEY and CDR2 SMNVEV (reference sequence). The CDR3 is 14 residues long. The CDR3 region is CASSPDRARETQYF. The CDR3 DNA reads as TGTGCCAGCAGCCCAGACAGGGCACGAGAGACCCAGTACTTC.

This chain uses TRBV4-1 with TRBJ2-1, with D possibly being TRBD2 (5 bases). This CDR3 comprises 12 residues. Germline V gives CDR1 MGHRA, CDR2 YSYEKL. V was clipped by 4 bases and J by 10 bases, with 11 bases between them. The CDR3 spells CASSRSGWEQFF. The CDR3 DNA follows: TGCGCCAGCAGCCGAAGCGGCTGGGAGCAGTTCTTC.

V and J are TRBV25-1 and TRBJ1-5; D gene uncertain. CDR3 length: 13 amino acids. Germline CDR1 and CDR2: MGHDK and SYGVNS. Trimming stripped 2 bases from V and 2 bases from J, with 4 bases between. CDR3 amino acids: CASSEGGNQPQHF. CDR3 bases: TGTGCCAGCAGTGAAGGCGGCAATCAGCCCCAGCATTTT.

This clone turned up a few times. The rearrangement links TRBV30 to TRBJ2-1; D is unclear. The CDR3 spans 14 residues. The germline V gene encodes CDR1 GTSNPN and CDR2 SVGIG (reference sequence). Trimming shortened V by 0 bases and J by 7 bases, and 13 bases separated the two germline ends. The CDR3 coding sequence is TGTGCCTGGAGTGTGATCGGTGGAGTTAATGAGCAGTTCTTC. Translating it yields CAWSVIGGVNEQFF.

The rearrangement links TRBV7-8 to TRBJ2-2; D may be TRBD1 (6 bases). V lost 3 bases and J 3 bases, leaving 20 bases between the germline ends. CDR1 and CDR2 from the germline V gene are SGHVS and FQNEAQ. The CDR3 runs to 18 residues. CDR3 DNA: TGTGCCAGCAGCTTGCCCGTCGACAGGCCCAGAGACACCGGGGAGCTGTTTTTT. This translates into CASSLPVDRPRDTGELFF.

The rearrangement uses TRBV30 and TRBJ2-3; 10 nucleotides match TRBD1. CDR3 length equals 15 residues. Germline V gene sequence: CDR1 GTSNPN, CDR2 SVGIG (reference sequence). V lost 1 base to trimming and J lost 6 bases; unmatched junction nucleotides: 7. DNA of the CDR3: TGTGCCTGGAGTGGCGCCGGGACAGGGGTGGATACGCAGTATTTT. It is translated as CAWSGAGTGVDTQYF. The whole variable domain, filled in from reference TRBV30 and TRBJ2-3, reads SQTIHQWPATLVQPVGSPLSLECTVEGTSNPNLYWYRQAAGRGLQLLFYSVGIGQISSEVPQNLSASRPQDRQFILSSKKLLLSDSGFYLCAWSGAGTGVDTQYFGPGTRLTVL.

This chain uses TRBV5-1 with TRBJ1-1, with D hard to call. The CDR3 length is 12 residues. The V gene's germline CDR1 is SGHRS and CDR2 YFSETQ. V was trimmed by 2 bases and J by 8 bases, leaving 10 bases between them. The CDR3 region is CASSFSHQEAFF. CDR3 DNA sequence: TGCGCCAGCAGCTTCTCCCATCAGGAAGCTTTCTTT.

V gene TRBV15 combines with J gene TRBJ2-7; maybe TRBD2 (5 bases). The germline gives CDR1 LNHNV, CDR2 YYDKDF (reference sequence). This CDR3 has 15 amino acids. V was pared by 2 bases and J by 0 bases, with 11 bases between. Here the CDR3 DNA reads TGTGCCACCAGCAGATCCATGGGGAGCTCCTACGAGCAGTACTTC. Its translation is CATSRSMGSSYEQYF.

This chain links TRBV29-1 with TRBJ2-1, with D possibly TRBD2 on 7 matching bases. The CDR3 covers 12 residues. CDR1 SQVTM and CDR2 ANQGSEA come from the germline V gene. Trimming cost V 4 bases and J 6 bases, with 10 bases left between them. CDR3 in amino acids: CSVGGGVNEQFF. CDR3 bases: TGCAGCGTTGGAGGGGGGGTCAATGAGCAGTTCTTC.

V usage is TRBV29-1 and J usage is TRBJ2-5, with 7 bases fitting TRBD1. Matching the DNA end better, TRBJ2-7 makes the J call doubtful. The CDR3 length is 12 residues. Germline CDR1 reads SQVTM; CDR2 reads ANQGSEA. CDR3 bases: TGCAGCGTTTGGGACAGCCCCTACGAGCAGTACTTC. This encodes CSVWDSPYEQYF.

This clone has only a few counts. This sequence joins TRBV21-1 and TRBJ2-3. TRBV21-1 is noted as a pseudogene. This CDR3 region has 13 residues. The CDR3 loop reads CASSKGGADTQYF. DNA for the CDR3: TGTGCCAGCAGCAAAGGAGGGGCAGATACGCAGTATTTT.

The chain carries TRBV7-9 and TRBJ2-1; 16 bases match TRBD2. This CDR3 comprises 18 residues. Per germline, CDR1 SEHNR and CDR2 FQNEAQ (reference sequence). V dropped 5 bases and J dropped 6; count of bases not matched to a gene: 10. The chain's CDR3 is CASSPPGLAGGPSNEQFF. The CDR3 DNA reads TGTGCCAGCAGCCCACCGGGACTAGCGGGGGGGCCATCCAATGAGCAGTTCTTC.